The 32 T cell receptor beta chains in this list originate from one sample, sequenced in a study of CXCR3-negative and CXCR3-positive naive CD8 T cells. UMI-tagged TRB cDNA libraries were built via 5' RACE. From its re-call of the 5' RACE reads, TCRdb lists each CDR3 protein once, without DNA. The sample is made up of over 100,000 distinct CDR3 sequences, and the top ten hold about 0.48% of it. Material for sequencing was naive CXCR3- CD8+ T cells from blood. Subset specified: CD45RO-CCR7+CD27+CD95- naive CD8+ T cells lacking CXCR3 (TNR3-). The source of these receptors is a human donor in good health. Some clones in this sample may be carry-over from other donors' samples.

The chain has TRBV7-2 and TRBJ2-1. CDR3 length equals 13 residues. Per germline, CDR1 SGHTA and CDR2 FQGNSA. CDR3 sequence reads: CASSAYGANEQFF.

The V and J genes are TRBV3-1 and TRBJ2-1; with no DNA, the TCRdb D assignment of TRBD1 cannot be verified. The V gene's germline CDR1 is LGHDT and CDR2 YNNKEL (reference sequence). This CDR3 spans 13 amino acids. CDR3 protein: CASSHRVYNEQFF.

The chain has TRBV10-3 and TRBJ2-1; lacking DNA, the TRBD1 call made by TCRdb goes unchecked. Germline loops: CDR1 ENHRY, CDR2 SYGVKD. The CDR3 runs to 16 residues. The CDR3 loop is CAISGGQGDSYNEQFF.

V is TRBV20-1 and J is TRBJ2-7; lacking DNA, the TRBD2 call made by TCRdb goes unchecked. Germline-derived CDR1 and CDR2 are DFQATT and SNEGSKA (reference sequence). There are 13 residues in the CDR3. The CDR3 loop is CSARGGLLYEQYF.

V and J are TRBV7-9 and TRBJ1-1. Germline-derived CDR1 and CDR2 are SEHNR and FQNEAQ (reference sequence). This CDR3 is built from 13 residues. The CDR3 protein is CASSLDPYTEAFF.

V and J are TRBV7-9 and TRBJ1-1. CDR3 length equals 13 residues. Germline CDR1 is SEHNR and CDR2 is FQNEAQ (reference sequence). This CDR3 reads CASSPKMNTEAFF. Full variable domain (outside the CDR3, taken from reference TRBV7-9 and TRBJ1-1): DTGVSQNPRHKITKRGQNVTFRCDPISEHNRLYWYRQTLGQGPEFLTYFQNEAQLEKSRLLSDRFSAERPKGSFSTLEIQRTEQGDSAMYLCASSPKMNTEAFFGQGTRLTVV.

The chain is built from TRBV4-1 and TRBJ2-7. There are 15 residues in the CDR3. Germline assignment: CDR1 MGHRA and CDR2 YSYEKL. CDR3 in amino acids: CASSQGTGRPYEQYF.

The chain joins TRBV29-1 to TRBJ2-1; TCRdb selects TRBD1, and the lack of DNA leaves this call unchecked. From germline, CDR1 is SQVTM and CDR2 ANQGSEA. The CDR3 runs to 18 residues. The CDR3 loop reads CSVELFLPQRDSYNEQFF.

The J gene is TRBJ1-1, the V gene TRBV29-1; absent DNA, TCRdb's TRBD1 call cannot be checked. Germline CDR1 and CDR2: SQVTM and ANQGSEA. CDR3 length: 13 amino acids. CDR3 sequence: CSAGQGANTEAFF.

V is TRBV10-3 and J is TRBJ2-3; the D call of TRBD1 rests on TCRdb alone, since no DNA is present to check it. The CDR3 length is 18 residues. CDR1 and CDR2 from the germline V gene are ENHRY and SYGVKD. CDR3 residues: CAISESRALAKGTDTQYF.

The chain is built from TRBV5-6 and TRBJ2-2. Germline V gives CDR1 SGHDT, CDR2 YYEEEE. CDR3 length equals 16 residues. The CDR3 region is CASSPRTVANTGELFF.

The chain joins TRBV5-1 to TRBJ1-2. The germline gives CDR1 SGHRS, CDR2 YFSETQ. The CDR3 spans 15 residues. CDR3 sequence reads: CASSLEPTAAYGYTF.

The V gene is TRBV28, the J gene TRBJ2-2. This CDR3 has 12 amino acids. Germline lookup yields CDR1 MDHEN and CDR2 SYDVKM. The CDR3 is CASRLRKEELFF.

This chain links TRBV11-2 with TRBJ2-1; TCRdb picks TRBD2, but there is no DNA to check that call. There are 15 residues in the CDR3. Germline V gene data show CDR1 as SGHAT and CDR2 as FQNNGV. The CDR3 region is CASSPLAETYNEQFF.

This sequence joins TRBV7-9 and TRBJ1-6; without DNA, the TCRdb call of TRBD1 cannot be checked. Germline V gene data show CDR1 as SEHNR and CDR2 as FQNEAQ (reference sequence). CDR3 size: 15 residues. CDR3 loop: CASRGTDAYNSPLHF.

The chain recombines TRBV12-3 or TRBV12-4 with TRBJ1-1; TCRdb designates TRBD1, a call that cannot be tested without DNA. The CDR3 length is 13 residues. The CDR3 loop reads CASSLTANTEAFF.

The CDR3: CASSLAGDGSYNEQFF. The chain couples TRBV5-1 to TRBJ2-1; TCRdb designates TRBD1, a call that cannot be tested without DNA. Germline V lookup: CDR1 SGHRS, CDR2 YFSETQ. CDR3 length equals 16 residues.

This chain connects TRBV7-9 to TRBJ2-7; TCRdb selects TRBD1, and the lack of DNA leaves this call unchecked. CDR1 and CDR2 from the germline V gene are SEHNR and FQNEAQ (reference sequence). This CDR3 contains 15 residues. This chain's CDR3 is CASSRKTGPTYEQYF.

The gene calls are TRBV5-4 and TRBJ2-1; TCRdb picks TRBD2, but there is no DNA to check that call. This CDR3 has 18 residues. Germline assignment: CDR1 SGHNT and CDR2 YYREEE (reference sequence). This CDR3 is CASSLSGLAPGPYNEQFF.

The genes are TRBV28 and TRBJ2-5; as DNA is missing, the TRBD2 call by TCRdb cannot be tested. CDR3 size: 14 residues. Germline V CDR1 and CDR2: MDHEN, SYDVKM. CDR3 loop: CASSLGSSEETQYF.

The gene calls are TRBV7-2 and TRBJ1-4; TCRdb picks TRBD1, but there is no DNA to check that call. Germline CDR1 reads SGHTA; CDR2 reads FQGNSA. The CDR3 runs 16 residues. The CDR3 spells CASSLITRGAGEKLFF.

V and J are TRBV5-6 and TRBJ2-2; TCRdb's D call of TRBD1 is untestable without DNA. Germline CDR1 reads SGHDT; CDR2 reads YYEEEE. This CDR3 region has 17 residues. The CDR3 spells CASSLGPEGGHTGELFF.

The CDR3: CASSQDHSRGNQPQHF. V gene TRBV4-2 combines with J gene TRBJ1-5; the D gene TCRdb calls, TRBD1, cannot be checked with no DNA. The germline V gene encodes CDR1 LGHNA and CDR2 YNFKEQ. CDR3 length equals 16 residues.

CDR3 loop: CASSYSSSGGGQETQYF. This chain joins TRBV6-6 and TRBJ2-5; the TCRdb call, TRBD2, lacks DNA for checking. The germline V gene encodes CDR1 MNHNY and CDR2 SVGAGI (reference sequence). This CDR3 comprises 17 residues.

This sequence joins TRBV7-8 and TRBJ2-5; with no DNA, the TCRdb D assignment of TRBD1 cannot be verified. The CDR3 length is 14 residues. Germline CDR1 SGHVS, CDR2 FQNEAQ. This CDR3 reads CASSSVGPKETQYF.

The CDR3 loop reads CASSLAGVSYNEQFF. The chain joins TRBV7-9 to TRBJ2-1. Germline CDR1 reads SEHNR; CDR2 reads FQNEAQ (reference sequence). The CDR3 has 15 residues.

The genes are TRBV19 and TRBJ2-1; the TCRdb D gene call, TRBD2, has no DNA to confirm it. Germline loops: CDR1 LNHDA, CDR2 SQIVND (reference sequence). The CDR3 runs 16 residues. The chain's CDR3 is CASSTRLAGSYNEQFF.

The CDR3: CASSEVMNTEAFF. The chain is built from TRBV25-1 and TRBJ1-1. CDR1 and CDR2 (germline): MGHDK, SYGVNS. CDR3 length: 13 amino acids.

CDR3 in amino acids: CASSPAGGELFF. The chain uses TRBV5-5 and TRBJ2-2; TCRdb's D call, TRBD2, is unchecked because there is no DNA. Germline V gene data show CDR1 as SGHKS and CDR2 as YYEKEE (reference sequence). The CDR3 has 12 amino acids.

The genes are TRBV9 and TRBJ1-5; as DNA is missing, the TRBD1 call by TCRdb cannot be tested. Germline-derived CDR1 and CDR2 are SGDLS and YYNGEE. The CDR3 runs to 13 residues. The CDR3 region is CASSPGTGQPQHF.

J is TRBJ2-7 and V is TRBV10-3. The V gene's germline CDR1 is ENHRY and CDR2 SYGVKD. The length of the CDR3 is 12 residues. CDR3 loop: CAISGQVYEQYF.

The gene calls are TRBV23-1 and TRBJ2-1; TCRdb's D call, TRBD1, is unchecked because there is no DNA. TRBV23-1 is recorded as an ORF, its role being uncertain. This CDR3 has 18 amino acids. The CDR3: CASSQSDRGRPPYNEQFF.